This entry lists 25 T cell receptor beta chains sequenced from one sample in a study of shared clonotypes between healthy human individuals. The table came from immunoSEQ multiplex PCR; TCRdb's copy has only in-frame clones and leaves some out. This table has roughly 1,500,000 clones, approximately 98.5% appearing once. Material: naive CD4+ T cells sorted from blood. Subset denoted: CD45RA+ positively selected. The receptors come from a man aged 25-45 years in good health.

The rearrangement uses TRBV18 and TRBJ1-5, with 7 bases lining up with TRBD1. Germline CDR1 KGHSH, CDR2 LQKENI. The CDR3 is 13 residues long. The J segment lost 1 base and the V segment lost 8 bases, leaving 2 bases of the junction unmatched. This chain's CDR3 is CASQQGSNQPQHF. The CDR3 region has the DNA TGTGCCAGCCAACAGGGGAGCAATCAGCCCCAGCATTTT.

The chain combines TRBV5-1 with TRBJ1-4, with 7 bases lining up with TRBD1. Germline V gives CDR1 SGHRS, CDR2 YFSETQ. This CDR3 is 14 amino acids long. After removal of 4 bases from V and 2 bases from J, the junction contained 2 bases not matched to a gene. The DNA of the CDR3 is TGCGCCAGCAGCGCACAGGGGACTAATGAAAAACTGTTTTTT. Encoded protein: CASSAQGTNEKLFF.

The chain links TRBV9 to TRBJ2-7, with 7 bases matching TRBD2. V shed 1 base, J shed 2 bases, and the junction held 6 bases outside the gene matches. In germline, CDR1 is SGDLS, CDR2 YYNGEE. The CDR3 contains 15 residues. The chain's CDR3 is CASSVSGGGAYEQYF. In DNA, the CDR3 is TGTGCCAGCAGCGTATCGGGCGGGGGTGCCTACGAGCAGTACTTC.

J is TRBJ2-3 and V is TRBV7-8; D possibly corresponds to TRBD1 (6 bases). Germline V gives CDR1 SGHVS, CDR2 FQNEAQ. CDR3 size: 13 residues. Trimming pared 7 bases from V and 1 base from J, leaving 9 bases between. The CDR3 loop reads CASIRQGTDTQYF. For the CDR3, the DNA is TGTGCCAGCATAAGACAGGGCACAGATACGCAGTATTTT.

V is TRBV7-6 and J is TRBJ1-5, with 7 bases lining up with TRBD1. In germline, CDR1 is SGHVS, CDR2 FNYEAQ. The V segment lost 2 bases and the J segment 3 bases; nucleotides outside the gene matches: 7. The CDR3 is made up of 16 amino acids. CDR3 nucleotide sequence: TGTGCCAGCAGCTTATGGGCGCAGGGGGTCAATCAGCCCCAGCATTTT. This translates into CASSLWAQGVNQPQHF.

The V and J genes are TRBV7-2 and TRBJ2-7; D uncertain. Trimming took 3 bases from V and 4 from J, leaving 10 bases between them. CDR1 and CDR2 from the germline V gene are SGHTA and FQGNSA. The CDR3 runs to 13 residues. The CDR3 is CASSFTVRYEQYF. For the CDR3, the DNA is TGTGCCAGCAGCTTCACGGTCAGGTACGAGCAGTACTTC.

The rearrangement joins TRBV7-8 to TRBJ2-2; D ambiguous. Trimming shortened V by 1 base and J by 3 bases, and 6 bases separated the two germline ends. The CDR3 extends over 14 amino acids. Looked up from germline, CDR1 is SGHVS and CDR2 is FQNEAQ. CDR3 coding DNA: TGTGCCAGCAGCTTAGGTTGGGACACCGGGGAGCTGTTTTTT. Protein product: CASSLGWDTGELFF.

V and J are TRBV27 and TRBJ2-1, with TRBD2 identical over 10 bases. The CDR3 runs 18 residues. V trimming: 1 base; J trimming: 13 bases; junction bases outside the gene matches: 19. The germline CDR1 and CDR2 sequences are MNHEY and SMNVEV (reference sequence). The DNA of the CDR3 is TGTGCCAGCAGTTTATGGACTATCCCACTAGCGGGAACTATCGAACAGTTCTTC. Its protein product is CASSLWTIPLAGTIEQFF.

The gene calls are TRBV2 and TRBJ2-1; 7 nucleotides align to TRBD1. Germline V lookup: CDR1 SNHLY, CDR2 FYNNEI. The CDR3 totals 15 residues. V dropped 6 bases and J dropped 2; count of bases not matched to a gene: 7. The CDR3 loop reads CASRSGTATYNEQFF. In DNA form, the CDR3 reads TGTGCCAGCAGATCCGGGACAGCAACCTACAATGAGCAGTTCTTC.

CDR3 nucleotide sequence: TGTGCCAGCAGCTTTGGGAACAGGGTTAACGAGCAGTACTTC. Its protein is CASSFGNRVNEQYF. This sequence joins TRBV7-8 and TRBJ2-7; tentatively, D is TRBD1 (6 bases). Looked up from germline, CDR1 is SGHVS and CDR2 is FQNEAQ. CDR3 size: 14 residues. Trimming took off 3 bases at V and 5 bases at J, with 14 bases between the two ends.

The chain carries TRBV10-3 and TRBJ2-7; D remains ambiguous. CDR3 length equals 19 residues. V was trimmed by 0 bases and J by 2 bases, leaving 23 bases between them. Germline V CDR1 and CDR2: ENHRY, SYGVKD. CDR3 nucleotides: TGTGCCATCAGTGAGTCAGCTTTTCATCGGCAAATACAAACCTACGAGCAGTACTTC. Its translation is CAISESAFHRQIQTYEQYF.

The CDR3 bases are TGTGCCAGCAGCACGGACACCTTTTATGGCTACACCTTC. Protein product: CASSTDTFYGYTF. The chain joins TRBV5-5 to TRBJ1-2, with D possibly being TRBD1 (5 bases). Trimming took off 4 bases at V and 5 bases at J, with 12 bases between the two ends. Germline CDR1 is SGHKS and CDR2 is YYEKEE (reference sequence). The CDR3 spans 13 residues. The variable domain in full, completed from reference TRBV5-5 and TRBJ1-2, reads DAGVTQSPTHLIKTRGQQVTLRCSPISGHKSVSWYQQVLGQGPQFIFQYYEKEERGRGNFPDRFSARQFPNYSSELNVNALLLGDSALYLCASSTDTFYGYTFGSGTRLTVV.

The CDR3 here is CAWSTLAGLTDTQYF. DNA for the CDR3: TGTGCCTGGAGTACCCTGGCGGGCCTCACAGATACGCAGTATTTT. The J gene is TRBJ2-3, the V gene TRBV30; TRBD2 is a possible D gene (5 bases). Per the germline V gene, CDR1 is GTSNPN and CDR2 is SVGIG (reference sequence). Trimming shortened V by 2 bases and J by 2 bases, and 14 bases separated the two germline ends. The CDR3 contains 15 residues.

The CDR3 DNA reads TGTGCCAGCAGTTTCCTTACGACAGCAACCTACGAGCAGTACTTC. It is translated as CASSFLTTATYEQYF. This chain joins TRBV27 and TRBJ2-7; D possibly corresponds to TRBD1 (5 bases). The germline V gene has CDR1 MNHEY and CDR2 SMNVEV (reference sequence). This CDR3 comprises 15 residues. The V end was cut by 3 bases, the J end by 2 bases, with 14 bases between.

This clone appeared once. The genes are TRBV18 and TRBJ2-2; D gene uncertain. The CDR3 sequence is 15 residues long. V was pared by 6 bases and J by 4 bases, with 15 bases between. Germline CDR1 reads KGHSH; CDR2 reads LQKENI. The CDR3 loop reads CASSPERWSTGELFF. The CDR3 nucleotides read TGTGCCAGCTCTCCCGAACGTTGGAGCACCGGGGAGCTGTTTTTT.

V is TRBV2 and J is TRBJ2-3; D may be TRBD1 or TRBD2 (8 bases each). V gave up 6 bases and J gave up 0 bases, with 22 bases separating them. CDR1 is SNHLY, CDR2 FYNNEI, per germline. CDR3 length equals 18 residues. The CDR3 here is CASRGQVSASGSTDTQYF. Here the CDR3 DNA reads TGTGCCAGCAGGGGACAGGTTTCCGCTAGCGGGAGCACAGATACGCAGTATTTT.

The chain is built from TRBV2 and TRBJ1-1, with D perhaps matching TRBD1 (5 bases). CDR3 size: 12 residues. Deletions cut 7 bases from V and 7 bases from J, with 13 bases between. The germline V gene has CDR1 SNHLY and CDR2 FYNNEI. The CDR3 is CASKGQGGEAFF. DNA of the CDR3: TGTGCCAGCAAGGGGCAGGGTGGTGAAGCTTTCTTT.

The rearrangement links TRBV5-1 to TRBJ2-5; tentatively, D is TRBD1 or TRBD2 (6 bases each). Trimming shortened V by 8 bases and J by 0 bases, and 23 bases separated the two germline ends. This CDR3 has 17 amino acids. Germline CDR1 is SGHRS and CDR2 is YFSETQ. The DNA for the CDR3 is TGCGCCAGTAACCGAAGGGGGGCGCAGAGTCACCAAGAGACCCAGTACTTC. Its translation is CASNRRGAQSHQETQYF.

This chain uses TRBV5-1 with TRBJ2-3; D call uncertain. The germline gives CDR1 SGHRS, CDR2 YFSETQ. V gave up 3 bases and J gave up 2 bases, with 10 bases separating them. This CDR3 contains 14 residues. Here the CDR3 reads CASSSQTPTDTQYF. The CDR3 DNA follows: TGCGCCAGCAGCTCCCAAACCCCCACAGATACGCAGTATTTT.

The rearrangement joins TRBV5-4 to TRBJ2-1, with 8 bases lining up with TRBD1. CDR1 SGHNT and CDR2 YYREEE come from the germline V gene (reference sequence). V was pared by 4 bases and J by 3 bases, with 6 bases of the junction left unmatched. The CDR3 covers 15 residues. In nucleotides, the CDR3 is TGTGCCAGCAGCGCGGGGACAGGAGACTACAATGAGCAGTTCTTC. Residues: CASSAGTGDYNEQFF.

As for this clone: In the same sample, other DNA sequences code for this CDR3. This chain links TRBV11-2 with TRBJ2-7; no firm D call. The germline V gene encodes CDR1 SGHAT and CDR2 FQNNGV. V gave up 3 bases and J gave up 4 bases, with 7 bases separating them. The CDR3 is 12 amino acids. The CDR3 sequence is CASSFSGYEQYF. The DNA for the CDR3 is TGTGCCAGCAGCTTCTCTGGATACGAGCAGTACTTC.

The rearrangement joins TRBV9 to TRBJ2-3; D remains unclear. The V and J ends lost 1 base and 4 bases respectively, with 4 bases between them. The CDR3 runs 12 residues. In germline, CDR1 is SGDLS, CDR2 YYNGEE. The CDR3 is CASSVSPDTQYF. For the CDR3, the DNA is TGTGCCAGCAGCGTATCCCCAGATACGCAGTATTTT.

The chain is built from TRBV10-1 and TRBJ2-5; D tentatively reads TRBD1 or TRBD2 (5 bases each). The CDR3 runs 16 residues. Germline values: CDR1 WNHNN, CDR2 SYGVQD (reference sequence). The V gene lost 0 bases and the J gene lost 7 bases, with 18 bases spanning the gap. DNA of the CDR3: TGCGCCAGCAGTGAGTCGACGGGGCGCAAAGTGGGGACCCAGTACTTC. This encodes CASSESTGRKVGTQYF.

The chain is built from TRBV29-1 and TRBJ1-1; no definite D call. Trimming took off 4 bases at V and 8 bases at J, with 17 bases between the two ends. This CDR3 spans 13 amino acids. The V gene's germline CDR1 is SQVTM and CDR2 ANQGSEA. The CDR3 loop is CSVGGSPPREAFF. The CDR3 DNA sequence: TGCAGCGTTGGAGGTTCGCCGCCGAGGGAAGCTTTCTTT.

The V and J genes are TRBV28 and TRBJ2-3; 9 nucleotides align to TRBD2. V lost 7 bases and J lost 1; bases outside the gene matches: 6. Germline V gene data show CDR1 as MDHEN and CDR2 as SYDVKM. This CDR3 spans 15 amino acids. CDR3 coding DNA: TGTGCCAGCAACCCGACTAGCGGAGGCACAGATACGCAGTATTTT. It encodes CASNPTSGGTDTQYF.